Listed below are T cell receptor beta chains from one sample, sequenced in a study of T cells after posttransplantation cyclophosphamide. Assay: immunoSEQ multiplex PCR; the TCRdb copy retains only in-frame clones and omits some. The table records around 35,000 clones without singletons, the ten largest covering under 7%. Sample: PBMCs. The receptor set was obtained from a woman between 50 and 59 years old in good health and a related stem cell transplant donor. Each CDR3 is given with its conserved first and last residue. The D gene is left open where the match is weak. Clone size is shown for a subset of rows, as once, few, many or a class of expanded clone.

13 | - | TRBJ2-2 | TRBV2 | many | CASTRTPIGELFF | TGTGCCAGCACTAGGACTCCAATCGGGGAGCTGTTTTTT
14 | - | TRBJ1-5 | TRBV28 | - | CASTTGHRNQPQHF | TGTGCCAGCACAACGGGACACCGGAATCAGCCCCAGCATTTT
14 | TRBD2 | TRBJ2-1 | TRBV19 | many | CASSSPGLYNEQFF | TGTGCCAGTAGTTCACCGGGACTATACAATGAGCAGTTCTTC
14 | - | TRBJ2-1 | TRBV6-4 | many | CASSPLGSYNEQFF | TGTGCCAGCAGCCCCCTCGGCTCCTACAATGAGCAGTTCTTC
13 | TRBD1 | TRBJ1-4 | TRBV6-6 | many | CASSKGQAEKLFF | TGTGCCAGCAGCAAGGGACAGGCTGAAAAACTGTTTTTT
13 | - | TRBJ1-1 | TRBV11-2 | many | CASSFNPQGEAFF | TGTGCCAGCAGCTTCAATCCTCAGGGTGAAGCTTTCTTT
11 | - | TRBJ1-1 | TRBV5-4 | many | CASSGGSEAFF | TGTGCCAGCAGTGGGGGGTCTGAAGCTTTCTTT
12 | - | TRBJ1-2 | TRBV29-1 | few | CSVEGGGFGYTF | TGCAGCGTTGAGGGGGGAGGGTTCGGCTACACCTTC
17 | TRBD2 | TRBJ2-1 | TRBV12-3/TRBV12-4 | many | CATRLAGGLSSYNEQFF | TGTGCCACTCGACTAGCGGGAGGTCTAAGCTCCTACAATGAGCAGTTCTTC
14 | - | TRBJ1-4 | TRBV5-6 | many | CASSQRAGSEKLFF | TGTGCCAGCAGCCAACGTGCGGGTTCTGAAAAACTGTTTTTT
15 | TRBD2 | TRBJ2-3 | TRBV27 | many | CASSQSSGSTDTQYF | TGTGCCAGCAGTCAGTCTAGCGGGAGTACAGATACGCAGTATTTT
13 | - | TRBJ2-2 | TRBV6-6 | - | CASSLLLTGELFF | TGTGCCAGCAGTCTTTTACTTACCGGGGAGCTGTTTTTT
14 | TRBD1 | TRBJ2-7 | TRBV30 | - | CAWSTGTGRYEQYF | TGTGCCTGGAGTACGGGGACAGGGCGCTACGAGCAGTACTTC
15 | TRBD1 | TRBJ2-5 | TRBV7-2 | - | CASSLPTGGRETQYF | TGTGCCAGCAGCTTACCGACAGGGGGCAGGGAGACCCAGTACTTC
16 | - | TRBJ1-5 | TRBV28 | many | CASSLVQGMDNQPQHF | TGTGCCAGCAGTTTAGTACAGGGCATGGACAATCAGCCCCAGCATTTT
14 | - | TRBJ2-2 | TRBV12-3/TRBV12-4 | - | CASRQDWGTGELFF | TGTGCCAGCAGACAGGATTGGGGCACCGGGGAGCTGTTTTTT
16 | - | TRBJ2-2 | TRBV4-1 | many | CASSPLYQGYTGELFF | TGCGCCAGCAGCCCGTTATATCAGGGGTACACCGGGGAGCTGTTTTTT
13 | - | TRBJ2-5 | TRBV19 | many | CASSFRARETQYF | TGTGCCAGTAGTTTTAGGGCCAGAGAGACCCAGTACTTC
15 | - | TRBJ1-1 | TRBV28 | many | CASSTSRVRNTEAFF | TGTGCCAGCAGCACCAGCAGGGTTAGGAACACTGAAGCTTTCTTT
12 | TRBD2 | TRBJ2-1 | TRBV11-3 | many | CASGGLGNEQFF | TGTGCCTCCGGGGGGTTGGGCAATGAGCAGTTCTTC